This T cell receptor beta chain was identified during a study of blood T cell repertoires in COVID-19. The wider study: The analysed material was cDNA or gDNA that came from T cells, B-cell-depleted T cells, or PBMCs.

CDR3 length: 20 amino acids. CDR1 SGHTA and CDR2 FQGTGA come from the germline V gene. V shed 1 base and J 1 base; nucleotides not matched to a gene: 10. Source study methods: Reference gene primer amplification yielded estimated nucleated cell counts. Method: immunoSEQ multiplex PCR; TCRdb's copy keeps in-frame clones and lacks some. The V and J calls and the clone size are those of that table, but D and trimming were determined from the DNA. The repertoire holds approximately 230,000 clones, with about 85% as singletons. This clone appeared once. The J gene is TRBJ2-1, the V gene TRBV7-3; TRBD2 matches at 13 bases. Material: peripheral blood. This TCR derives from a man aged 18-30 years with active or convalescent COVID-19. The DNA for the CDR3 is TGTGCCAGCAGCTTAATGAGGGGACTAGCGGGGCCAGAGTCCTACAATGAGCAGTTCTTC. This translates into CASSLMRGLAGPESYNEQFF.